The source of this TCR beta chain is a study of T-cell reconstitution after alpha-beta-depleted transplantation in children. For this clonotype: The target antigen is unknown.

For TCRbeta, the library was prepared with unique molecular identifiers. TCRdb fed the PCR reads into MiXCR, producing one record per CDR3 protein. The sample lists some 310,000 distinct CDR3 sequences, around 25% occurring once. V lost 5 bases and J lost 4, with 12 bases in between. The CDR3 extends over 13 amino acids. Germline lookup yields CDR1 SSHAT and CDR2 FNYEAQ (reference sequence). Study-wide results and caveats: Fresh T-cell production supplied most of the T-cell counts and diversity seen one year after transplant.

V usage is TRBV7-7 and J usage is TRBJ2-7; D is perhaps TRBD1 or TRBD2 (5 bases each). This specimen was PBMCs, mostly from graft donor cells, taken 180 days after TCRalphabeta/CD19-depleted stem cell transplant. This receptor was identified in a male patient under 18 who had a stem cell transplant for acute lymphoblastic leukemia, so the T cells may come from the graft donor. DNA for the CDR3: TGTGCCAGCAGCCCTGGGGACGATTACGAGCAGTACTTC. This translates into CASSPGDDYEQYF.